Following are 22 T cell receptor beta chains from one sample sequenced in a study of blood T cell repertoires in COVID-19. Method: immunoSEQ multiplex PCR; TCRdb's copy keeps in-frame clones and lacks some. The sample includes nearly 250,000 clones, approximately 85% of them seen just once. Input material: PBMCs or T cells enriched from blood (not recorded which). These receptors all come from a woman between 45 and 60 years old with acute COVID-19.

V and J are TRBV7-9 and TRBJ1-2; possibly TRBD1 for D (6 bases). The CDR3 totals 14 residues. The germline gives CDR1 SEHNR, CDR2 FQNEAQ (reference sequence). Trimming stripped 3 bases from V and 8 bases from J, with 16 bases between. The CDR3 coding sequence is TGTGCCAGCAGCTTTACAGGGACATCCCAAGGCTACACCTTC. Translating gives CASSFTGTSQGYTF.

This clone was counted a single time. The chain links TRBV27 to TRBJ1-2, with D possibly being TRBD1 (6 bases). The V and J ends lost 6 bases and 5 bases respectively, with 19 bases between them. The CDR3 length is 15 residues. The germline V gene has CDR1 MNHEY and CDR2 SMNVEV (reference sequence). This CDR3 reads CASRPTGREGYGYTF. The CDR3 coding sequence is TGTGCCAGCAGGCCAACAGGGAGGGAAGGGTATGGCTACACCTTC.

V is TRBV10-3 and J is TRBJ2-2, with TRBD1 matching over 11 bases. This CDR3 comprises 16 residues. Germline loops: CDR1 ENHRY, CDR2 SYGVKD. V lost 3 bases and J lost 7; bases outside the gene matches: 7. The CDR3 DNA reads TGTGCCATCAGTGAACCGGACAGGGGGCCGGGCGGGGAGCTGTTTTTT. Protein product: CAISEPDRGPGGELFF.

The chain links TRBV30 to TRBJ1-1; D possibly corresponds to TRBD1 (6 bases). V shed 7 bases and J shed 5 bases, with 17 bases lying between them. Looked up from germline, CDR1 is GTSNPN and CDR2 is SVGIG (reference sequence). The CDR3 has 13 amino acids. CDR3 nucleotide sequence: TGTGCCTCTCAGGGGAACAGGAATACTGAAGCTTTCTTT. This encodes CASQGNRNTEAFF.

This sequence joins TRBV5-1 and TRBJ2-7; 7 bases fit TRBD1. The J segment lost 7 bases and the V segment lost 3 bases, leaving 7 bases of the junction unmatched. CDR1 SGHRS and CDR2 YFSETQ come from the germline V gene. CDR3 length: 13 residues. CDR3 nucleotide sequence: TGCGCCAGCAGCTCCCATGGACAGGATGAGCAGTACTTC. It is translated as CASSSHGQDEQYF.

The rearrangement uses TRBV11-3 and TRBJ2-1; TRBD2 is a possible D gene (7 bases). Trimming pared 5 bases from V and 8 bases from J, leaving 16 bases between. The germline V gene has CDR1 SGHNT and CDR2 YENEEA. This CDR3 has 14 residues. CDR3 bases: TGTGCCAGCAGCACTCATGGGGGGGGCGATGAGCAGTTCTTC. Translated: CASSTHGGGDEQFF.

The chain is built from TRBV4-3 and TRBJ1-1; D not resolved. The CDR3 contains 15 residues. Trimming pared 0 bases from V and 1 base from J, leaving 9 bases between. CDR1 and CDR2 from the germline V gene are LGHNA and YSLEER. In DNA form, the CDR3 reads TGCGCCAGCAGCCAAGATTTACACAAGAACACTGAAGCTTTCTTT. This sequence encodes CASSQDLHKNTEAFF.

The CDR3 loop reads CASTAGQGDYNEQFF. Written as DNA, the CDR3 is TGTGCCAGCACCGCGGGACAGGGGGATTACAATGAGCAGTTCTTC. V gene TRBV6-6 combines with J gene TRBJ2-1, with 11 bases that match TRBD1. The junction had 6 bases not matched to a gene; V was cut back by 7 bases and J by 4 bases. Germline loops: CDR1 MNHNY, CDR2 SVGAGI (reference sequence). The CDR3 is made up of 15 amino acids.

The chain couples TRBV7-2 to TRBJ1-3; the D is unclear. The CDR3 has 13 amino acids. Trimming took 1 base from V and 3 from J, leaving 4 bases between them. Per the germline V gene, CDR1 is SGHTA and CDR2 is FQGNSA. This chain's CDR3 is CASSLGLGNTIYF. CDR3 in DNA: TGTGCCAGCAGCTTAGGACTTGGAAACACCATATATTTT.

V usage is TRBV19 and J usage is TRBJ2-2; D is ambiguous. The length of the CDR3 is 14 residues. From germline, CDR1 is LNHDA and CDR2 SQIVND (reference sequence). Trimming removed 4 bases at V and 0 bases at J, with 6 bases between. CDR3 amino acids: CASSTETNTGELFF. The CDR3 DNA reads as TGTGCCAGTAGTACTGAGACGAACACCGGGGAGCTGTTTTTT.

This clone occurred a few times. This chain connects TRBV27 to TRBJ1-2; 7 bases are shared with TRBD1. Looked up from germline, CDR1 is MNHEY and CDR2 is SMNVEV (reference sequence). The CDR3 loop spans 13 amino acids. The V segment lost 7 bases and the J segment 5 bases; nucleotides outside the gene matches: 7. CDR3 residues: CASTPTGRYGYTF. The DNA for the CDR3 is TGTGCCAGCACCCCGACAGGGCGATATGGCTACACCTTC.

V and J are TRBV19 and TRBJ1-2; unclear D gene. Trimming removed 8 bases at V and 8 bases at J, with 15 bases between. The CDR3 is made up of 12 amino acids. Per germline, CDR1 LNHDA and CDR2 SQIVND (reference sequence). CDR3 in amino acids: CASQSNSFGYTF. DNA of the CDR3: TGTGCCAGTCAATCTAATAGTTTCGGCTACACCTTC. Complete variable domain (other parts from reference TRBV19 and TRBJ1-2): DGGITQSPKYLFRKEGQNVTLSCEQNLNHDAMYWYRQDPGQGLRLIYYSQIVNDFQKGDIAEGYSVSREKKESFPLTVTSAQKNPTAFYLCASQSNSFGYTFGSGTRLTVV.

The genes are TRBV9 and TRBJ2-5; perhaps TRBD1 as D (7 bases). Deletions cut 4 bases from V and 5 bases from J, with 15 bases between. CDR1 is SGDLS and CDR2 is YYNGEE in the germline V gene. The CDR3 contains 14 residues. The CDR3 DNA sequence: TGTGCCAGCAGCCCTGGAGGGGGCGCGGAGACCCAGTACTTC. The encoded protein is CASSPGGGAETQYF.

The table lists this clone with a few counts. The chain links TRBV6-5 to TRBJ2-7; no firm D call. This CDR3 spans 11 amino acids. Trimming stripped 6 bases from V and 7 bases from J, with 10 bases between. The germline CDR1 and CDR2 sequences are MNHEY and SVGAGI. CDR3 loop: CASSDFLEQYF. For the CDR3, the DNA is TGTGCCAGCAGCGACTTTCTGGAGCAGTACTTC.

The CDR3 protein is CASSLTGWEKLFF. As DNA, the CDR3 is TGTGCCAGCAGCTTGACAGGGTGGGAAAAACTGTTTTTT. The rearrangement uses TRBV7-2 and TRBJ1-4; 7 nucleotides align to TRBD1. Germline V gene sequence: CDR1 SGHTA, CDR2 FQGNSA. V shed 3 bases and J 8 bases; nucleotides not matched to a gene: 3. This CDR3 is 13 amino acids long. Supplemented by reference TRBV7-2 and TRBJ1-4, the full variable domain reads GAGVSQSPSNKVTEKGKDVELRCDPISGHTALYWYRQSLGQGLEFLIYFQGNSAPDKSGLPSDRFSAERTGGSVSTLTIQRTQQEDSAVYLCASSLTGWEKLFFGSGTQLSVL.

The CDR3 sequence is CASSSTGRIYGYTF. The CDR3 coding sequence is TGTGCCAGCAGCTCAACAGGCAGAATCTATGGCTACACCTTC. The chain links TRBV7-2 to TRBJ1-2; D is perhaps TRBD1 (5 bases). The V gene lost 4 bases and the J gene lost 4 bases, with 13 bases spanning the gap. Germline V lookup: CDR1 SGHTA, CDR2 FQGNSA. This CDR3 is built from 14 residues.

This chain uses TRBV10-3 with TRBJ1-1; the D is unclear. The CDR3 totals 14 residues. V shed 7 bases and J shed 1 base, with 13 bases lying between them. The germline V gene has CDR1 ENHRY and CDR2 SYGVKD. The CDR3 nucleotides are TGTGCCATCAAAGAATCCCCAGGGAACACTGAAGCTTTCTTT. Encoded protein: CAIKESPGNTEAFF.

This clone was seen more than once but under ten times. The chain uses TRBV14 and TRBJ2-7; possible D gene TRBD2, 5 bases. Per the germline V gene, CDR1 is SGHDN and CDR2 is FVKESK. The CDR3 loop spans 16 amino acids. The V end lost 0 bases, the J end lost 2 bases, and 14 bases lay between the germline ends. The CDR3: CASSQDVGVPTYEQYF. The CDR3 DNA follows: TGTGCCAGCAGCCAAGACGTCGGGGTCCCGACCTACGAGCAGTACTTC.

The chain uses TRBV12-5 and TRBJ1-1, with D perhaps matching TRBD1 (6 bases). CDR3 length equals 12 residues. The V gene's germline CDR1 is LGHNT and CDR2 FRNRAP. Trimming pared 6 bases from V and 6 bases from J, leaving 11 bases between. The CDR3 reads CASGQDSSEAFF. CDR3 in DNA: TGTGCTAGTGGCCAGGACAGCTCTGAAGCTTTCTTT.

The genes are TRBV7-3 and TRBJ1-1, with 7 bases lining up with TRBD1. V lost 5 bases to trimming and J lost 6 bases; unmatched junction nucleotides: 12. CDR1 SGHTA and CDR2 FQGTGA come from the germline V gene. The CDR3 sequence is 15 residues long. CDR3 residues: CASSPSGTAGPEAFF. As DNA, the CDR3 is TGTGCCAGCAGCCCCTCCGGGACAGCGGGCCCTGAAGCTTTCTTT.

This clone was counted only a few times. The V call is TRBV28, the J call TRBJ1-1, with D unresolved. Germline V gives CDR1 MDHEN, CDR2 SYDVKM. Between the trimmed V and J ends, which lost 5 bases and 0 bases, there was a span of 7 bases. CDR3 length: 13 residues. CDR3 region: CASSVTMNTEAFF. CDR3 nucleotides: TGTGCCAGCAGTGTTACAATGAACACTGAAGCTTTCTTT.

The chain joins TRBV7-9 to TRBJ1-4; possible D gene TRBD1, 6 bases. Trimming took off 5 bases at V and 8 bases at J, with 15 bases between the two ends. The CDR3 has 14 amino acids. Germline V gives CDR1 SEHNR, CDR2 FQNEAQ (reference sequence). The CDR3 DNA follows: TGTGCCAGCAGCCTCCTCCGGGACACCGAAAAACTGTTTTTT. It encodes CASSLLRDTEKLFF.